These 15 T cell receptor beta chains originate from one sample sequenced in a study of T-cell memory formation after mild COVID-19. Each CDR3 protein gets one entry after TCRdb re-called the 5' RACE reads with MiXCR. This table has about 270,000 distinct CDR3 sequences, approximately 15% appearing once. The specimen was PBMCs or a T cell subset sorted from them (not recorded which). The receptor set was obtained from an adult woman who had mild COVID-19 (a few samples of this study predate the infection). Cell type and time point are not known.

This clonotype was picked up a small number of times. The DNA of the CDR3 is TGCAGTGCCGTGGACAGTGTTGGTGGGGAGCTGTTTTTT. Translated, it gives CSAVDSVGGELFF. The chain recombines TRBV20-1 with TRBJ2-2; perhaps TRBD1 as D (6 bases). From germline, CDR1 is DFQATT and CDR2 SNEGSKA (reference sequence). The CDR3 totals 13 residues. The V end lost 6 bases, the J end lost 8 bases, and 16 bases lay between the germline ends.

V gene TRBV19 combines with J gene TRBJ1-2; 9 bases align to TRBD1. J gave up 4 bases and V 3 bases, and 0 bases lay outside the gene matches. Germline loops: CDR1 LNHDA, CDR2 SQIVND (reference sequence). The CDR3 spans 13 residues. CDR3 sequence (DNA): TGTGCCAGTAGTATGGGACAGGGCTATGGCTACACCTTC. This gives the protein CASSMGQGYGYTF.

This clonotype appeared a few times. The chain links TRBV7-8 to TRBJ2-7; a weak D match, TRBD2 (6 bases). This CDR3 region has 19 residues. With 4 bases removed from V and 3 bases from J, the gap between germline ends came to 28 bases. Germline-derived CDR1 and CDR2 are SGHVS and FQNEAQ. This CDR3 is CASSSNALGTPGPSYEQYF. The CDR3 nucleotides are TGTGCCAGCAGCTCGAACGCGCTAGGGACTCCCGGGCCAAGCTACGAGCAGTACTTC.

The CDR3 loop is CASSQAPRETQYF. For the CDR3, the DNA is TGCGCCAGCAGCCAGGCTCCACGAGAGACCCAGTACTTC. The V call is TRBV5-1, the J call TRBJ2-5, with D hard to call. Between the trimmed V and J ends, which lost 4 bases and 4 bases, there was a span of 11 bases. Germline assignment: CDR1 SGHRS and CDR2 YFSETQ. This CDR3 is 13 amino acids long. Combining the CDR3 with reference TRBV5-1 and TRBJ2-5 gives the whole variable domain KAGVTQTPRYLIKTRGQQVTLSCSPISGHRSVSWYQQTPGQGLQFLFEYFSETQRNKGNFPGRFSGRQFSNSRSEMNVSTLELGDSALYLCASSQAPRETQYFGPGTRLLVL.

The chain links TRBV24-1 to TRBJ2-1; 10 positions match TRBD2. Germline lookup yields CDR1 KGHDR and CDR2 SFDVKD. Trimming at V came to 2 bases and at J to 8 bases, leaving 14 bases not matched to a gene. The length of the CDR3 is 18 residues. CDR3 amino acids: CATSDSAGLAGVLDEQFF. The CDR3 DNA reads as TGTGCCACCAGTGATTCCGCCGGTCTAGCGGGGGTTTTGGATGAGCAGTTCTTC.

The rearrangement links TRBV7-2 to TRBJ2-3; D not certain. The CDR3 loop spans 13 amino acids. Germline V lookup: CDR1 SGHTA, CDR2 FQGNSA. Deletions cut 0 bases from V and 8 bases from J, with 9 bases between. CDR3 DNA: TGTGCCAGCAGCTTAGCTTCCCTGGGTACGCAGTATTTT. Amino acids: CASSLASLGTQYF.

The gene calls are TRBV25-1 and TRBJ1-1, with D hard to call. Germline V gene lookup returns CDR1 MGHDK and CDR2 SYGVNS. V gave up 1 base and J gave up 1 base, with 7 bases separating them. The CDR3 has 14 residues. The CDR3 DNA sequence: TGTGCCAGCAGTGAATCGGGATCGAACACTGAAGCTTTCTTT. Translating gives CASSESGSNTEAFF.

J is TRBJ2-7 and V is TRBV20-1, with 11 positions matching TRBD1. Losses at the gene ends were 4 bases for V and 6 bases for J; bases not matched to a gene: 11. Germline CDR1 and CDR2: DFQATT and SNEGSKA (reference sequence). This CDR3 region has 15 residues. In nucleotides, the CDR3 is TGCAGTGCTATCCAAACCGCCGGGACAGGGGGCGAGCAGTACTTC. It codes for CSAIQTAGTGGEQYF.

In this sample, this clonotype turned up a few times. CDR3 region: CASSTTWTSGQVNEQFF. In DNA, the CDR3 is TGTGCCAGCAGTACCACCTGGACTAGCGGGCAAGTCAATGAGCAGTTCTTC. The chain carries TRBV12-3 or TRBV12-4 and TRBJ2-1, with 11 nucleotides matching TRBD2. J gave up 6 bases and V 5 bases, and 12 bases lay outside the gene matches. The CDR3 runs 17 residues.

This clonotype was detected a few times. This chain uses TRBV30 with TRBJ1-1; D not certain. V lost 4 bases and J 9 bases, leaving 15 bases between the germline ends. There are 12 residues in the CDR3. Germline CDR1 reads GTSNPN; CDR2 reads SVGIG (reference sequence). CDR3 residues: CAWTRIWRKAFF. Here the CDR3 DNA reads TGTGCCTGGACCCGGATCTGGAGGAAAGCTTTCTTT.

This clonotype was seen repeatedly, ten times or more. This chain joins TRBV29-1 and TRBJ1-1; 7 positions agree with TRBD1. Per germline, CDR1 SQVTM and CDR2 ANQGSEA. The CDR3 contains 12 residues. V shed 5 bases and J 5 bases; nucleotides not matched to a gene: 5. The DNA of the CDR3 is TGCAGCGTTACCAGGGGGAGGACTGAAGCTTTCTTT. It yields the protein CSVTRGRTEAFF.

This clonotype showed up just a few times. The chain recombines TRBV18 with TRBJ1-1; maybe TRBD1 (6 bases). Trimming stripped 1 base from V and 7 bases from J, with 7 bases between. The V gene's germline CDR1 is KGHSH and CDR2 LQKENI. The CDR3 has 12 amino acids. The CDR3 region has the DNA TGTGCCAGCTCACCACACAGGGATGAAGCTTTCTTT. Residues: CASSPHRDEAFF.

V gene TRBV5-4 combines with J gene TRBJ2-3; 14 bases are shared with TRBD2. The CDR3 is 19 residues long. The junction had 9 bases not matched to a gene; V was cut back by 0 bases and J by 3 bases. The germline gives CDR1 SGHNT, CDR2 YYREEE (reference sequence). The CDR3 here is CASSLEFGLAGGGTDTQYF. The CDR3 bases are TGTGCCAGCAGCTTGGAGTTTGGACTAGCGGGAGGCGGTACAGATACGCAGTATTTT.

This chain connects TRBV5-6 to TRBJ2-1; 10 nucleotides align to TRBD2. The CDR3 is made up of 16 amino acids. The ends lost 4 bases at V and 2 bases at J; junction bases unmatched: 6. Per germline, CDR1 SGHDT and CDR2 YYEEEE. In DNA, the CDR3 is TGTGCCAGCAGCCCTAGCGGGAGTACTCCCTACAATGAGCAGTTCTTC. Protein product: CASSPSGSTPYNEQFF.

This clonotype showed up just a few times. V gene TRBV12-3 or TRBV12-4 combines with J gene TRBJ1-6; D not resolved. The ends were cut back, 6 bases at V and 3 bases at J, with 9 bases in the middle. The CDR3 has 14 amino acids. CDR3 region: CASRPVLYNSPLHF. CDR3 bases: TGTGCCAGCAGGCCCGTTCTCTATAATTCACCCCTCCACTTT.